These 26 T cell receptor beta chains were all obtained from the same sample, sequenced in a study of T cell responses to AZD1222 COVID-19 vaccine. Assay: immunoSEQ multiplex PCR; the TCRdb copy retains only in-frame clones and omits some. The data show 100,000 to 150,000 clones, with approximately 85% seen just once and almost 9.5% held by the top ten. This material consisted of peripheral blood, taken on day 0 of AZD1222 vaccination. The source is an adult in good health.

The rearrangement links TRBV11-2 to TRBJ1-2; TRBD1 agrees at 8 bases. The CDR3 runs 12 residues. Germline loops: CDR1 SGHAT, CDR2 FQNNGV. The V segment lost 5 bases and the J segment 12 bases; nucleotides outside the gene matches: 8. The CDR3 protein is CASSTYRGENTF. CDR3 in DNA: TGTGCCAGCAGCACATACAGGGGGGAGAACACCTTC.

This chain joins TRBV5-1 and TRBJ2-1, with 10 nucleotides matching TRBD2. The CDR3 spans 14 residues. The germline gives CDR1 SGHRS, CDR2 YFSETQ. With V trimmed by 1 base and J by 9 bases, 4 bases remained unmatched. This CDR3 is CASSLSGREGEQFF. The CDR3 DNA is TGCGCCAGCAGCTTGAGCGGGAGGGAAGGTGAGCAGTTCTTC.

The chain combines TRBV9 with TRBJ1-5, with 8 bases matching TRBD1. The CDR3 runs 15 residues. V lost 3 bases and J lost 2; bases outside the gene matches: 4. CDR1 and CDR2 from the germline V gene are SGDLS and YYNGEE. The DNA for the CDR3 is TGTGCCAGCAGCGCCCCGGGACAGGGCAATCAGCCCCAGCATTTT. Protein: CASSAPGQGNQPQHF.

The chain links TRBV5-5 to TRBJ2-7; 11 nucleotides line up with TRBD1. Germline V gives CDR1 SGHKS, CDR2 YYEKEE (reference sequence). The CDR3 sequence is 15 residues long. J lost 4 bases, V lost 1 base, and 4 bases had no gene match. CDR3 region: CASSLIGTGGYEQYF. CDR3 nucleotides: TGTGCCAGCAGCTTGATCGGGACAGGGGGGTACGAGCAGTACTTC.

Note on this clone: The junction departs from the called germline gene at one end, perhaps through a read error. The rearrangement joins TRBV24-1 to TRBJ2-7; D gene uncertain. CDR3 length equals 11 residues. Germline V gene sequence: CDR1 KGHDR, CDR2 SFDVKD. The CDR3 coding sequence is TGTGCCACCAGTGACCTCTACGGGCAGTACTTC. Its protein product is CATSDLYGQYF.

The chain links TRBV19 to TRBJ2-5; 9 bases align to TRBD2. Trimming cost V 5 bases and J 4 bases; bases outside gene matches: 8. The CDR3 is made up of 15 amino acids. Germline CDR1 LNHDA, CDR2 SQIVND (reference sequence). The CDR3 here is CASSQSGGYGETQYF. CDR3 coding DNA: TGTGCCAGTAGTCAAAGCGGGGGGTATGGAGAGACCCAGTACTTC.

The V call is TRBV2, the J call TRBJ1-2; D gene unclear. From germline, CDR1 is SNHLY and CDR2 FYNNEI. The CDR3 runs to 12 residues. The V and J ends lost 8 bases and 4 bases respectively, with 11 bases between them. This CDR3 is CASGKEFYGYTF. The CDR3 DNA is TGTGCCAGCGGGAAGGAGTTCTATGGCTACACCTTC.

The J gene is TRBJ1-6, the V gene TRBV13; D gene unclear. Trimming shortened V by 4 bases and J by 7 bases, and 11 bases separated the two germline ends. The germline V gene encodes CDR1 PRHDT and CDR2 FYEKMQ (reference sequence). There are 14 residues in the CDR3. The CDR3 loop reads CASSSDAANSPLHF. CDR3 sequence (DNA): TGTGCCAGCAGCTCGGACGCCGCCAATTCACCCCTCCACTTT.

This sequence joins TRBV6-5 and TRBJ2-1, with D possibly being TRBD2 (7 bases). The CDR3 consists of 14 residues. V was clipped by 7 bases and J by 6 bases, with 16 bases between them. Germline assignment: CDR1 MNHEY and CDR2 SVGAGI. The DNA for the CDR3 is TGTGCCAGCACGCGTCAGGGAGGGGGCAATGAGCAGTTCTTC. Its protein product is CASTRQGGGNEQFF.

The rearrangement links TRBV2 to TRBJ2-7; D possibly corresponds to TRBD2 (5 bases). Trimming pared 4 bases from V and 2 bases from J, leaving 9 bases between. Germline lookup yields CDR1 SNHLY and CDR2 FYNNEI. The CDR3 totals 13 residues. The CDR3 nucleotides are TGTGCCAGCAGTGGAGGGCCCGCCTACGAGCAGTACTTC. Translation gives CASSGGPAYEQYF. The complete variable domain, with remaining parts taken from reference TRBV2 and TRBJ2-7, reads EPEVTQTPSHQVTQMGQEVILRCVPISNHLYFYWYRQILGQKVEFLVSFYNNEISEKSEIFDDQFSVERPDGSNFTLKIRSTKLEDSAMYFCASSGGPAYEQYFGPGTRLTVT.

The CDR3 protein is CASHRGGAETQYF. The CDR3 bases are TGTGCCAGCCATCGAGGGGGTGCGGAGACCCAGTACTTC. This rearrangement joins TRBV7-9 to TRBJ2-5; possibly TRBD1 for D (6 bases). The CDR3 consists of 13 residues. CDR1 SEHNR and CDR2 FQNEAQ come from the germline V gene (reference sequence). Trimming removed 8 bases at V and 5 bases at J, with 15 bases between.

The V gene is TRBV5-3, the J gene TRBJ2-5, with 7 positions matching TRBD1. TRBV5-3 carries the ORF label, with uncertain function. The CDR3 runs to 14 residues. V was clipped by 4 bases and J by 5 bases; unmatched bases: 8. The CDR3 coding sequence is TGTGCCAGAAGCACATTAACAGGGGATGAGACCCAGTACTTC. Its protein is CARSTLTGDETQYF.

V usage is TRBV10-3 and J usage is TRBJ1-1; TRBD1 might be the D (6 bases). Germline CDR1 reads ENHRY; CDR2 reads SYGVKD. The CDR3 runs 12 residues. V was trimmed by 8 bases and J by 7 bases, leaving 14 bases between them. CDR3 coding DNA: TGTGCCATCGGTAAGGGGGACTATGAAGCTTTCTTT. Amino acid sequence: CAIGKGDYEAFF.

The rearrangement links TRBV7-9 to TRBJ2-5; D possibly corresponds to TRBD1 (6 bases). The CDR3 is 16 amino acids. Trimming removed 7 bases from V and 5 bases from J, with 23 bases in between. CDR1 and CDR2 (germline): SEHNR, FQNEAQ (reference sequence). CDR3 sequence (DNA): TGTGCCAGCACCCCTAAGCCCGGACAGTCGGGGGAGACCCAGTACTTC. This encodes CASTPKPGQSGETQYF.

V gene TRBV9 combines with J gene TRBJ2-5, with TRBD2 identical over 7 bases. With V trimmed by 4 bases and J by 3 bases, 6 bases remained unmatched. The length of the CDR3 is 14 residues. The germline V gene encodes CDR1 SGDLS and CDR2 YYNGEE. The CDR3 DNA reads TGTGCCAGCAGCTTAGGCCTAGCGGAAGAGACCCAGTACTTC. It codes for CASSLGLAEETQYF.

This clone was seen a few times. The chain uses TRBV7-9 and TRBJ2-1, with D perhaps TRBD1 (5 bases). V dropped 5 bases and J dropped 3 bases, with 8 bases sitting between them. This CDR3 has 13 residues. Germline values: CDR1 SEHNR, CDR2 FQNEAQ (reference sequence). In DNA, the CDR3 is TGTGCCAGCAGCCTCAGGGTCTACAATGAGCAGTTCTTC. Its translation is CASSLRVYNEQFF.

The table lists this clone with a few counts. Here the CDR3 reads CASSLGSGGTGELFF. The CDR3 nucleotides are TGCGCCAGCAGCTTGGGTAGCGGGGGCACCGGGGAGCTGTTTTTT. The V call is TRBV5-1, the J call TRBJ2-2, with 9 bases matching TRBD2. The trim removed 0 bases at V and 4 bases at J, leaving 1 base unmatched. The CDR3 runs 15 residues. The germline V gene has CDR1 SGHRS and CDR2 YFSETQ.

The chain joins TRBV27 to TRBJ1-3; D might be TRBD1 (5 bases). The CDR3 sequence is 15 residues long. Per germline, CDR1 MNHEY and CDR2 SMNVEV (reference sequence). V shed 6 bases and J shed 0 bases, with 12 bases lying between them. CDR3 amino acids: CASSRGGSSGNTIYF. CDR3 DNA: TGTGCCAGCAGCCGCGGGGGAAGCTCTGGAAACACCATATATTTT.

The genes are TRBV18 and TRBJ2-7; D perhaps matches TRBD1 (6 bases). Germline V lookup: CDR1 KGHSH, CDR2 LQKENI. Trimming cost V 4 bases and J 3 bases, with 10 bases left between them. This CDR3 has 13 residues. The CDR3 sequence is CASSLGQNYEQYF. In nucleotides, the CDR3 is TGTGCCAGCTCACTCGGACAGAACTACGAGCAGTACTTC.

This clone was recorded a few times. The chain employs TRBV29-1 and TRBJ1-2, with D possibly matching TRBD1 (6 bases). In germline, CDR1 is SQVTM, CDR2 ANQGSEA. V lost 5 bases and J lost 4, with 11 bases in between. This CDR3 is 12 amino acids long. CDR3 protein: CSVHRVRYGYTF. In nucleotides, the CDR3 is TGCAGCGTTCACAGGGTCCGCTATGGCTACACCTTC. The full variable domain, its missing parts supplied by reference TRBV29-1 and TRBJ1-2, is SAVISQKPSRDICQRGTSLTIQCQVDSQVTMMFWYRQQPGQSLTLIATANQGSEATYESGFVIDKFPISRPNLTFSTLTVSNMSPEDSSIYLCSVHRVRYGYTFGSGTRLTVV.

This chain links TRBV4-2 with TRBJ2-2; either TRBD1 or TRBD2 may supply D (5 bases each). Trimming shortened V by 0 bases and J by 0 bases, and 11 bases separated the two germline ends. This CDR3 region has 17 residues. Germline CDR1 LGHNA, CDR2 YNFKEQ. This CDR3 reads CASSQETRGANTGELFF. CDR3 DNA: TGTGCCAGCAGCCAAGAAACGAGGGGAGCGAACACCGGGGAGCTGTTTTTT.

The chain links TRBV2 to TRBJ2-6, with 10 nucleotides matching TRBD1. The CDR3 runs 17 residues. Per germline, CDR1 SNHLY and CDR2 FYNNEI. Trimming cost V 6 bases and J 0 bases; bases outside gene matches: 5. In DNA, the CDR3 is TGTGCCAGCAGCCCGGGACAGGGGAACTCTGGGGCCAACGTCCTGACTTTC. This translates into CASSPGQGNSGANVLTF. Supplemented by reference TRBV2 and TRBJ2-6, the full variable domain reads EPEVTQTPSHQVTQMGQEVILRCVPISNHLYFYWYRQILGQKVEFLVSFYNNEISEKSEIFDDQFSVERPDGSNFTLKIRSTKLEDSAMYFCASSPGQGNSGANVLTFGAGSRLTVL.

The V gene is TRBV6-5, the J gene TRBJ2-7; 7 bases map to TRBD1. There are 13 residues in the CDR3. Germline CDR1 MNHEY, CDR2 SVGAGI. After removal of 4 bases from V and 6 bases from J, the junction contained 6 bases not matched to a gene. In nucleotides, the CDR3 is TGTGCCAGCAGTTCGACGACAGGGCTCGAGCAGTACTTC. It is translated as CASSSTTGLEQYF.

The chain joins TRBV4-1 to TRBJ1-2; tentative D call: TRBD1 (5 bases). This CDR3 is built from 17 residues. The germline V gene has CDR1 MGHRA and CDR2 YSYEKL. Trimming shortened V by 0 bases and J by 4 bases, and 18 bases separated the two germline ends. CDR3 region: CASSQDDAGGFVYGYTF. CDR3 sequence (DNA): TGCGCCAGCAGCCAAGATGACGCTGGGGGGTTCGTCTATGGCTACACCTTC.

The J gene is TRBJ1-4, the V gene TRBV3-1 (or the pseudogene TRBV3-2); 9 nucleotides agree with TRBD1. Trimming cost V 4 bases and J 8 bases; bases outside gene matches: 11. There are 16 residues in the CDR3. Per the germline V gene, CDR1 is LGHDT and CDR2 is YNNKEL (reference sequence). The chain's CDR3 is CASSPRQGQGTEKLFF. The CDR3 DNA reads TGTGCCAGCAGCCCCCGACAAGGACAGGGGACGGAAAAACTGTTTTTT.

CDR3 in amino acids: CASSLGQGYGYTF. As DNA, the CDR3 is TGTGCCAGCAGCTTAGGGCAGGGATATGGCTACACCTTC. The genes are TRBV7-8 and TRBJ1-2; perhaps TRBD1 as D (5 bases). Trimming removed 1 base from V and 5 bases from J, with 8 bases in between. This CDR3 contains 13 residues. The V gene's germline CDR1 is SGHVS and CDR2 FQNEAQ.